This T cell receptor (beta chain) was observed in a study of blood T cells in healthy people across ages. Study outcomes and limitations: Those diversity estimates obtained from one million T cells were thought to be underestimates.

A remark on this clonotype: Its antigen is as yet unknown. This may stem from a read error, because a much larger clone lies one nucleotide away.

Extractions gave at least 5.5 micrograms of total RNA per sample. The use of a sample-barcoded 5' primer and a J-beta primer mix characterized a second PCR of about 6 to 12 cycles. One entry per CDR3 protein results from TCRdb running MiXCR on the 5' RACE reads. The table lists roughly 410,000 distinct CDR3 sequences, 45% to 60% of them singletons. This CDR3 is 13 amino acids long. Germline CDR1 reads ENHRY; CDR2 reads SYGVKD. The sample was blood. The J gene is TRBJ2-4, the V gene TRBV10-3; perhaps TRBD2 as D (5 bases). Matching the DNA end better, TRBJ2-5 makes the J call doubtful. The TCR comes from a man aged 55-75 years in good health. The CDR3 protein is CAISGLGAETQYF. Written as DNA, the CDR3 is TGTGCCATCAGTGGTCTGGGAGCAGAGACCCAGTACTTC.